These 2 T cell receptor beta chains came from one sample sequenced in a study of cytomegalovirus exposure and HLA in healthy donors. It was with 60 Vbeta and 13 Jbeta primers that the PCR ran. Here immunoSEQ multiplex PCR was the method, and the copy in TCRdb shows in-frame clones only, minus some. The sample includes around 170,000 clones, around 80% of them seen just once. Material: PBMCs. These receptors all come from a man aged 18 to 30 in good health and CMV-seronegative.

In this sample, this clone turned up many times. The chain recombines TRBV6-1 with TRBJ2-7, with D perhaps matching TRBD1 (5 bases). Germline lookup yields CDR1 MNHNS and CDR2 SASEGT. The CDR3 contains 14 residues. V lost 5 bases, J lost 4 bases, and 15 bases lay in between. The CDR3 sequence is CASSRYRNQYEQYF. Here the CDR3 DNA reads TGTGCCAGCAGTAGGTACAGGAATCAATACGAGCAGTACTTC.

In this sample, this clone turned up once. The chain links TRBV4-1 to TRBJ2-7, with TRBD1 matching 7 bases. Germline V gives CDR1 MGHRA, CDR2 YSYEKL. V lost 1 base and J lost 3; bases outside the gene matches: 12. The CDR3 runs 17 residues. CDR3 residues: CASSQVGPGTVNYEQYF. The DNA of the CDR3 is TGCGCCAGCAGCCAAGTCGGCCCCGGGACAGTAAACTACGAGCAGTACTTC.